Here is one TCR beta chain with its context. The antigen remains undetermined. These data belong to a study of T-cell reconstitution after alpha-beta-depleted transplantation in children. Study-wide results and limits: T-cell counts and diversity at one year post-transplant came mainly from newly produced T cells.

Unique molecular identifiers featured in how the TCRbeta library was prepared. TCRdb itself ran the PCR reads through MiXCR, one entry per CDR3 protein. The sample has approximately 79,000 distinct CDR3 sequences, about a sixth seen once; the top ten hold roughly half. The sequence was collected from a male patient between 2 and 9 years old who had a stem cell transplant for acute lymphoblastic leukemia, so the T cells may come from the graft donor. Sequencing was performed on PBMCs, mostly from graft donor cells, taken 360 days after TCRalphabeta/CD19-depleted stem cell transplant.

CDR3 sequence reads: CASSIAHALRTDTQYF. In DNA form, the CDR3 reads TGTGCCAGTAGTATAGCCCACGCCCTTAGAACAGATACGCAGTATTTT. This chain uses TRBV19 with TRBJ2-3; D remains unclear. Germline CDR1 is LNHDA and CDR2 is SQIVND (reference sequence). V lost 1 base and J 3 bases, leaving 14 bases between the germline ends. This CDR3 spans 16 amino acids. Based on the CDR3 plus reference TRBV19 and TRBJ2-3, the full variable domain is DGGITQSPKYLFRKEGQNVTLSCEQNLNHDAMYWYRQDPGQGLRLIYYSQIVNDFQKGDIAEGYSVSREKKESFPLTVTSAQKNPTAFYLCASSIAHALRTDTQYFGPGTRLTVL.